This T cell receptor (beta chain) was found in a study of blood T cell repertoires in COVID-19. Study in general: Some COVID-19 samples were acute and others convalescent; all came from the United States, Italy and Spain. Nucleic acid was either cDNA or gDNA, and it came from T cells, B-cell-depleted T cells, or PBMCs.

Original analysis: Quantification of nucleated cells was approximated via reference gene primer amplification. The method was immunoSEQ multiplex PCR; TCRdb's version includes in-frame clones alone and lacks a portion of them. For V, J and clone size, that table is used; D and trimming come from the DNA. The sample holds about 150,000 clones, roughly 87% seen once. Unmatched junction bases numbered 3, after V lost 5 bases and J lost 8 bases. The CDR3 loop spans 14 amino acids. Germline CDR1 and CDR2: KGHSH and LQKENI. The V call is TRBV18, the J call TRBJ1-6; 10 bases align to TRBD1. Material: peripheral blood. This sequence was found in a woman in her sixties with active or convalescent COVID-19. The CDR3 reads CASSGTGEDSPLHF. DNA of the CDR3: TGTGCCAGCTCAGGGACAGGGGAAGATTCACCCCTCCACTTT.